This T cell receptor beta chain was sequenced for a study of chemoradiotherapy in HPV16-positive cancers. Sequencing was performed with immunoSEQ multiplex PCR; in TCRdb, only in-frame clones are kept and a portion is missing. The sample yields approximately 12,000 clones, 75% to 80% seen once. This CDR3 comprises 11 residues. V was shortened by 7 bases and J by 8 bases, with 9 bases between the two germline ends. Looked up from germline, CDR1 is LNHDA and CDR2 is SQIVND (reference sequence). The sequence was obtained from a human donor with HPV-associated anogenital cancer. The sample was collected from a patient who underwent chemoradiotherapy. The chain has TRBV19 and TRBJ2-1; D gene unclear. The CDR3 here is CASTQTHEQFF. In DNA form, the CDR3 reads TGTGCCAGTACTCAGACCCATGAGCAGTTCTTC. Full variable domain (outside the CDR3, taken from reference TRBV19 and TRBJ2-1): DGGITQSPKYLFRKEGQNVTLSCEQNLNHDAMYWYRQDPGQGLRLIYYSQIVNDFQKGDIAEGYSVSREKKESFPLTVTSAQKNPTAFYLCASTQTHEQFFGPGTRLTVL.